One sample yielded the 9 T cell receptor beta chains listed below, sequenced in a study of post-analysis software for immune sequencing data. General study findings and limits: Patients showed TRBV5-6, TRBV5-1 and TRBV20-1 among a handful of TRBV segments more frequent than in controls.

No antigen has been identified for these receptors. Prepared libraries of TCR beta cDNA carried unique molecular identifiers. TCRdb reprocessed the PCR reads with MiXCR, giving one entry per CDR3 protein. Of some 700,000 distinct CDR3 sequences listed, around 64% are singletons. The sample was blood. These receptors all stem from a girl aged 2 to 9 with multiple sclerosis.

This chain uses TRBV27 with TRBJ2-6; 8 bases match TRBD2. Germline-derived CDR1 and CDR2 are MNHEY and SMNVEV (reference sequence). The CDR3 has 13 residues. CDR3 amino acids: CTTGGPGANVLTF. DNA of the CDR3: TGTACCACGGGAGGGCCAGGGGCCAACGTCCTGACTTTC.

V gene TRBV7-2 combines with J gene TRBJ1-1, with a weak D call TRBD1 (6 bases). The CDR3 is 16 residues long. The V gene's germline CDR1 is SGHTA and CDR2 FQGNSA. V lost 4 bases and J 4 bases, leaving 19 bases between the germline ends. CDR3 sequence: CASSSTGTHRGTEAFF. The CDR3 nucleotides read TGTGCCAGCAGCTCTACCGGGACACACCGTGGCACTGAAGCTTTCTTT.

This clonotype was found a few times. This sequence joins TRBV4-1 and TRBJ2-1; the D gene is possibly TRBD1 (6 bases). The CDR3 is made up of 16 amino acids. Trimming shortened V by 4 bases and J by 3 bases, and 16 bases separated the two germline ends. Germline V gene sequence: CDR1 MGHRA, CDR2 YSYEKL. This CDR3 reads CASSLGDWTDYNEQFF. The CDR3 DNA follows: TGCGCCAGCAGCCTTGGAGACTGGACAGACTACAATGAGCAGTTCTTC.

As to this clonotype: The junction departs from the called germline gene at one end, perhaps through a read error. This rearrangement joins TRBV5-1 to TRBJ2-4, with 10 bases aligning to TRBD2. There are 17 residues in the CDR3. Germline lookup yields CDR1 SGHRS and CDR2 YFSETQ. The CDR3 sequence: CAGSLDPAGGNGNIQYF. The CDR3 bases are TGCGCCGGCAGCTTGGATCCAGCGGGAGGGAACGGAAACATTCAGTACTTC.

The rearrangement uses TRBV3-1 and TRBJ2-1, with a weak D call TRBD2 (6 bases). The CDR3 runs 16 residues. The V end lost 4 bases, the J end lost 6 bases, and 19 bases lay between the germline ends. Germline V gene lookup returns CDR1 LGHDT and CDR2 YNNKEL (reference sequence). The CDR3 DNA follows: TGTGCCAGCAGCCCCCCGGGTGAGGCTAGCGCCAATGAGCAGTTCTTC. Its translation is CASSPPGEASANEQFF.

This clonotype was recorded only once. CDR3 DNA sequence: TGCGCCAGCAGCTTGAGGGCTAGCGGGAGACCCGGTGACAATGAGCAGTTCTTC. It encodes CASSLRASGRPGDNEQFF. V and J are TRBV5-1 and TRBJ2-1; 10 bases match TRBD2. V was clipped by 1 base and J by 5 bases; unmatched bases: 12. The CDR3 has 18 residues. CDR1 and CDR2 (germline): SGHRS, YFSETQ.

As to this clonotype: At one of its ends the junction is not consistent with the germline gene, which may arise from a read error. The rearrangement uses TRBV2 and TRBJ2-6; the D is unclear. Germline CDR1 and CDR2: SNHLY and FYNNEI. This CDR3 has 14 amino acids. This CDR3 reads CVSSPRPGANVLTF. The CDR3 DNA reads TGTGTCAGCAGTCCGCGACCTGGGGCCAACGTCCTGACTTTC. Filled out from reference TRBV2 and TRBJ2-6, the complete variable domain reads EPEVTQTPSHQVTQMGQEVILRCVPISNHLYFYWYRQILGQKVEFLVSFYNNEISEKSEIFDDQFSVERPDGSNFTLKIRSTKLEDSAMYFCVSSPRPGANVLTFGAGSRLTVL.

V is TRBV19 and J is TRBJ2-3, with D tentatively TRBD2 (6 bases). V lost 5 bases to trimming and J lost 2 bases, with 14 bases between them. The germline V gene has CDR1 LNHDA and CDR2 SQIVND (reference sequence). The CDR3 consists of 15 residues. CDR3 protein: CASSLAAPVTDTQYF. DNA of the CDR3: TGTGCCAGTAGTTTAGCGGCCCCTGTCACAGATACGCAGTATTTT. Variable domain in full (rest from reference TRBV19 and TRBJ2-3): DGGITQSPKYLFRKEGQNVTLSCEQNLNHDAMYWYRQDPGQGLRLIYYSQIVNDFQKGDIAEGYSVSREKKESFPLTVTSAQKNPTAFYLCASSLAAPVTDTQYFGPGTRLTVL.

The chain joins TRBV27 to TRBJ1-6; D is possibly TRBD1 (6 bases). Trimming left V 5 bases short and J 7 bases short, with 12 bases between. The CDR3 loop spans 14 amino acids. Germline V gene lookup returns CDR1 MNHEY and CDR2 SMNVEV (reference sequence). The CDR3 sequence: CASSGQDSNSPLHF. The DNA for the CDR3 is TGTGCCAGCAGTGGTCAGGACAGCAATTCACCCCTCCACTTT.